The sequence of this T cell receptor (beta chain) was determined in a study of OX40 agonist ivuxolimab in advanced cancers. Study-wide points: Among the lowest peripheral clonal expansion occurred in 0.1-3.0 mg/kg partial responders. CD8+ T cells (on average) carried more expanded clones than CD4+ T cells.

This clone turned up a few times. Its antigen remains unknown. The cohort excluded patients with autoimmune disease history or systemic immunosuppression. Libraries were prepared by immunoSEQ multiplex PCR; TCRdb keeps only in-frame clonotypes and omits some of them. The sample consists of 50,000 to 70,000 clones, over 75% of them appearing once. The CDR3 loop spans 17 amino acids. Specimen: CD4+ or CD8+ T cells sorted from blood, collected in a trial of the OX40 agonist ivuxolimab. The chain has TRBV21-1 and TRBJ1-2; the D call in the table, TRBD1, was not verified against the DNA. TRBV21-1 is marked as a pseudogene. The sequence was obtained from an adult with an advanced solid tumor such as melanoma, head and neck, liver or kidney cancer. The CDR3 here is CASSTGTDGKLNYGYTF. The DNA of the CDR3 is TGTGCCAGCAGCACCGGGACAGATGGGAAACTCAACTATGGCTACACCTTC.